The 3 T cell receptor beta chains below were found in one sample sequenced in a study of CD8+CD57+ T cells in acquired aplastic anemia. Genomic DNA provided the template from which TCR beta VDJ and CDR3 profiles were obtained. TCRdb fed the reads into MiXCR, producing one record per CDR3 protein. Of roughly 80,000 distinct CDR3 sequences listed, under 80% were seen once; the top ten hold roughly 80%. Patients sequenced had flow cytometry evidence of CD8+CD57+ cell expansion. The material sequenced was sorted CD4+, CD8+, or CD8+CD57+ T cells (not recorded which) from PBMCs. These receptors originate from a human donor with aplastic anemia.

This chain uses TRBV7-9 with TRBJ2-7; 7 positions agree with TRBD1. The CDR3 sequence is 15 residues long. Germline V gene sequence: CDR1 SEHNR, CDR2 FQNEAQ (reference sequence). The trim removed 7 bases at V and 5 bases at J, leaving 14 bases unmatched. This CDR3 reads CASTNEGADLHEQYF. Written as DNA, the CDR3 is TGTGCCAGCACCAATGAGGGGGCGGACCTCCACGAGCAGTACTTC.

V usage is TRBV5-1 and J usage is TRBJ2-2; D gene uncertain. With 2 bases removed from V and 5 bases from J, the gap between germline ends came to 7 bases. Germline V CDR1 and CDR2: SGHRS, YFSETQ. The CDR3 sequence is 13 residues long. The CDR3 DNA reads TGCGCCAGCAGCTTAAGGGAAACCGGGGAGCTGTTTTTT. Protein product: CASSLRETGELFF.

The rearrangement links TRBV7-9 to TRBJ1-3, with D uncertain. Germline V gene lookup returns CDR1 SEHNR and CDR2 FQNEAQ (reference sequence). The length of the CDR3 is 13 residues. V was shortened by 5 bases and J by 0 bases, with 5 bases between the two germline ends. This CDR3 reads CASSPGSGNTIYF. The DNA for the CDR3 is TGTGCCAGCAGCCCAGGCTCTGGAAACACCATATATTTT.